The rows below give T cell receptor beta chains drawn from one sample of a study of CD8 T cells in Susac syndrome. TCRdb processed the immunoSEQ multiplex PCR reads anew with MiXCR; each CDR3 protein has one entry. The sample lists about 130,000 distinct CDR3 sequences, about 90% occurring once. Sequenced: CD8+ T cells from PBMCs. Every receptor here comes from a human donor with multiple sclerosis. CDR3s include the opening cysteine and the closing phenylalanine or tryptophan. A D gene is named only where the DNA matches it firmly. Clone sizes are given selectively: once, few, many, or a class where the clone is expanded.

cdr3_length: 13; clone_size: once; v_call: TRBV9; j_call: TRBJ2-3; d_call: TRBD2; cdr3_nt: TGTGCCAGCACTGCGGGAGTGTTAGATACGCAGTATTTT; cdr3_aa: CASTAGVLDTQYF
cdr3_length: 14; clone_size: few; v_call: TRBV18; j_call: TRBJ2-7; d_call: -; cdr3_nt: TGTGCCAGCTCACCAGGGGCGGGGTCCTACGAGCAGTACTTC; cdr3_aa: CASSPGAGSYEQYF
cdr3_length: 15; clone_size: -; v_call: TRBV19; j_call: TRBJ1-5; d_call: -; cdr3_nt: TGTGCCAGTAGTATAGATCGCGCGGCTGGGCAGCCCCAGCATTTT; cdr3_aa: CASSIDRAAGQPQHF
cdr3_length: 16; clone_size: -; v_call: TRBV27; j_call: TRBJ2-5; d_call: TRBD2; cdr3_nt: TGTGCCAGCAGTCTCTGGGGTAGCGGGATGGGGGAGACCCAGTACTTC; cdr3_aa: CASSLWGSGMGETQYF
cdr3_length: 15; clone_size: -; v_call: TRBV20-1; j_call: TRBJ2-1; d_call: -; cdr3_nt: TGCAGTGCTCCGACTAGGAGCGGTGCCTACAATGAGCAGTTCTTC; cdr3_aa: CSAPTRSGAYNEQFF
cdr3_length: 18; clone_size: -; v_call: TRBV16; j_call: TRBJ1-2; d_call: TRBD1; cdr3_nt: TGTGCCAGCAGCCACTCCAATGGGACAGGGGTAATCGGGCATGGCTACACCTTC; cdr3_aa: CASSHSNGTGVIGHGYTF
cdr3_length: 15; clone_size: -; v_call: TRBV6-5; j_call: TRBJ2-3; d_call: TRBD2; cdr3_nt: TGTGCCAGCAGTTCTCCTACTGCGGGGGCAGATACGCAGTATTTT; cdr3_aa: CASSSPTAGADTQYF
cdr3_length: 16; clone_size: -; v_call: TRBV28; j_call: TRBJ2-7; d_call: -; cdr3_nt: TGTGCCAGCAGTTCCCTCAAGGCTAGCACCCCCTACGAGCAGTACTTC; cdr3_aa: CASSSLKASTPYEQYF
cdr3_length: 17; clone_size: -; v_call: TRBV4-1; j_call: TRBJ1-3; d_call: -; cdr3_nt: TGCGCCAGCAGCCAAGATATGGGCCTAAGCTCTGGAAACACCATATATTTT; cdr3_aa: CASSQDMGLSSGNTIYF
cdr3_length: 14; clone_size: -; v_call: TRBV27; j_call: TRBJ2-7; d_call: -; cdr3_nt: TGTGCCAGCAGTTTGAGAAGGGAGTACTACGAGCAGTACTTC; cdr3_aa: CASSLRREYYEQYF
cdr3_length: 14; clone_size: few; v_call: TRBV4-3; j_call: TRBJ2-7; d_call: TRBD2; cdr3_nt: TGCGCCAGCAGCCAGGAAAGCGGGAGCGGCGAGCAGTACTTC; cdr3_aa: CASSQESGSGEQYF
cdr3_length: 15; clone_size: -; v_call: TRBV24-1; j_call: TRBJ2-3; d_call: -; cdr3_nt: TGTGCCACCAGTGACCCCGGGGCGATATCTGATACGCAGTATTTT; cdr3_aa: CATSDPGAISDTQYF
cdr3_length: 12; clone_size: -; v_call: TRBV5-4; j_call: TRBJ2-1; d_call: -; cdr3_nt: TGTGCCAGCAGCTTGGAGAGGCGGGAGCAGTTCTTC; cdr3_aa: CASSLERREQFF
cdr3_length: 12; clone_size: -; v_call: TRBV6-2/TRBV6-3; j_call: TRBJ1-1; d_call: -; cdr3_nt: TGTGCCAGCAGTCCACCAAACACTGAAGCTTTCTTT; cdr3_aa: CASSPPNTEAFF
cdr3_length: 13; clone_size: -; v_call: TRBV30; j_call: TRBJ1-5; d_call: -; cdr3_nt: TGTGCCTGGGCCGCACAGGGAGATCAGCCCCAGCATTTT; cdr3_aa: CAWAAQGDQPQHF
cdr3_length: 15; clone_size: -; v_call: TRBV28; j_call: TRBJ1-6; d_call: TRBD1; cdr3_nt: TGTGCCAGCAGCGCCCCAGGGGGAAGGAAGTCACCCCTCCACTTT; cdr3_aa: CASSAPGGRKSPLHF
cdr3_length: 16; clone_size: -; v_call: TRBV2; j_call: TRBJ2-5; d_call: -; cdr3_nt: TGTGCCAGCAGTGAGGTGGAAGGCGGTGGGGGAGAGACCCAGTACTTC; cdr3_aa: CASSEVEGGGGETQYF
cdr3_length: 13; clone_size: -; v_call: TRBV9; j_call: TRBJ2-1; d_call: -; cdr3_nt: TGTGCCAGCAGCTACAGCACAGGGAATGAGCAGTTCTTC; cdr3_aa: CASSYSTGNEQFF
cdr3_length: 17; clone_size: -; v_call: TRBV6-5; j_call: TRBJ2-2; d_call: -; cdr3_nt: TGTGCCAGCAGTTTAAACGGATTCACGTTAACCACCGGGGAGCTGTTTTTT; cdr3_aa: CASSLNGFTLTTGELFF
cdr3_length: 13; clone_size: -; v_call: TRBV7-7; j_call: TRBJ1-1; d_call: -; cdr3_nt: TGTGCCAGCAGCTTTGAGGAAAACACTGAAGCTTTCTTT; cdr3_aa: CASSFEENTEAFF
cdr3_length: 11; clone_size: -; v_call: TRBV20-1; j_call: TRBJ2-7; d_call: -; cdr3_nt: TGCAGTCCTTTCGACTCCTACGAGCAGTACTTC; cdr3_aa: CSPFDSYEQYF
cdr3_length: 14; clone_size: -; v_call: TRBV2; j_call: TRBJ2-1; d_call: -; cdr3_nt: TGTGCCAGCAGTGAAACACAGGTATTCAATGAGCAGTTCTTC; cdr3_aa: CASSETQVFNEQFF
cdr3_length: 13; clone_size: once; v_call: TRBV19; j_call: TRBJ2-7; d_call: -; cdr3_nt: TGTGCCAGTAGTACTGGACCCTCCTACGAGCAGTACTTC; cdr3_aa: CASSTGPSYEQYF
cdr3_length: 11; clone_size: few; v_call: TRBV14; j_call: TRBJ2-1; d_call: -; cdr3_nt: TGTGCCAGCAGCCAAGGTGGGGAGCAGTTCTTC; cdr3_aa: CASSQGGEQFF
cdr3_length: 13; clone_size: -; v_call: TRBV29-1; j_call: TRBJ1-2; d_call: -; cdr3_nt: TGCAGCGCCTCTCCCATGGGACCGTATGGCTACACCTTC; cdr3_aa: CSASPMGPYGYTF
cdr3_length: 13; clone_size: -; v_call: TRBV12-3/TRBV12-4; j_call: TRBJ2-7; d_call: -; cdr3_nt: TGTGCCAGCAGTTCGTCTGAGGCCTACGAGCAGTACTTC; cdr3_aa: CASSSSEAYEQYF
cdr3_length: 16; clone_size: -; v_call: TRBV28; j_call: TRBJ2-5; d_call: -; cdr3_nt: TGTGCCAGCAGTCACCTTTTAGGTGGTAGCGAAGAGACCCAGTACTTC; cdr3_aa: CASSHLLGGSEETQYF
cdr3_length: 13; clone_size: -; v_call: TRBV27; j_call: TRBJ1-1; d_call: -; cdr3_nt: TGTGCCAGCAGAATATGGCAGAACACTGAAGCTTTCTTT; cdr3_aa: CASRIWQNTEAFF
cdr3_length: 13; clone_size: -; v_call: TRBV6-2/TRBV6-3; j_call: TRBJ2-1; d_call: -; cdr3_nt: TGTGCCAGCAGCCCGGGACTTCACAATGAGCAGTTCTTC; cdr3_aa: CASSPGLHNEQFF
cdr3_length: 15; clone_size: -; v_call: TRBV14; j_call: TRBJ2-1; d_call: TRBD2; cdr3_nt: TGTGCCAGCAGCAGGACTAGTCTCGCGCACAATGAGCAGTTCTTC; cdr3_aa: CASSRTSLAHNEQFF
cdr3_length: 16; clone_size: -; v_call: TRBV4-3; j_call: TRBJ2-1; d_call: -; cdr3_nt: TGCGCCAGCACCCAAGAGAGGGGAATCTCCTACAATGAGCAGTTCTTC; cdr3_aa: CASTQERGISYNEQFF
cdr3_length: 16; clone_size: -; v_call: TRBV9; j_call: TRBJ2-7; d_call: TRBD2; cdr3_nt: TGTGCCAGCAGCGTAGGGATCAGCGGGAACCACTACGAGCAGTACTTC; cdr3_aa: CASSVGISGNHYEQYF
cdr3_length: 14; clone_size: -; v_call: TRBV30; j_call: TRBJ2-1; d_call: -; cdr3_nt: TGTGCCTGGAAGTATCAGGGGGGACACAATGAGCAGTTCTTC; cdr3_aa: CAWKYQGGHNEQFF
cdr3_length: 17; clone_size: -; v_call: TRBV3-1; j_call: TRBJ2-1; d_call: TRBD2; cdr3_nt: TGTGCCAGCGGCTCAAGGCTAGCGGAACTCCTTTACAATGAGCAGTTCTTC; cdr3_aa: CASGSRLAELLYNEQFF
cdr3_length: 14; clone_size: few; v_call: TRBV6-1; j_call: TRBJ2-7; d_call: -; cdr3_nt: TGTGCCAGCACCCCACTCGGACCCCGGGACGAGCAGTACTTC; cdr3_aa: CASTPLGPRDEQYF
cdr3_length: 16; clone_size: -; v_call: TRBV6-2/TRBV6-3; j_call: TRBJ2-4; d_call: TRBD1; cdr3_nt: TGTGCCACTCGGACAGGACTGATATTAGCCAAAAACATTCAGTACTTC; cdr3_aa: CATRTGLILAKNIQYF
cdr3_length: 13; clone_size: -; v_call: TRBV30; j_call: TRBJ2-3; d_call: -; cdr3_nt: TGTGCCTGGATTCAGCGGTTCACAGATACGCAGTATTTT; cdr3_aa: CAWIQRFTDTQYF
cdr3_length: 10; clone_size: -; v_call: TRBV28; j_call: TRBJ1-2; d_call: -; cdr3_nt: TGTGCCAGCGGGGCGGGAAGCTACACCTTC; cdr3_aa: CASGAGSYTF
cdr3_length: 14; clone_size: once; v_call: TRBV2; j_call: TRBJ2-1; d_call: TRBD2; cdr3_nt: TGTGCCAGCAGAAACCCCGGGACTAGCGGGAGGCAGTTCTTC; cdr3_aa: CASRNPGTSGRQFF
cdr3_length: 14; clone_size: -; v_call: TRBV5-6; j_call: TRBJ1-4; d_call: TRBD1; cdr3_nt: TGTGCCAGCAGTTCGGCCCTGACAGGGGAAAAACTGTTTTTT; cdr3_aa: CASSSALTGEKLFF
cdr3_length: 12; clone_size: -; v_call: TRBV3-1; j_call: TRBJ1-1; d_call: TRBD1; cdr3_nt: TGTGCCAGCAGCTTACAGGGGGGTGAAGCTTTCTTT; cdr3_aa: CASSLQGGEAFF
cdr3_length: 12; clone_size: -; v_call: TRBV13; j_call: TRBJ1-1; d_call: -; cdr3_nt: TGTGCCAGCAGCTTTCGAGGGGCTGAAGCTTTCTTT; cdr3_aa: CASSFRGAEAFF